Listed below are T cell receptor beta chains from one sample, sequenced in a study of shared clonotypes between healthy human individuals. Repertoires were generated with immunoSEQ multiplex PCR, while TCRdb's copy carries only in-frame clones and drops some. This table holds under 600,000 clones, approximately 97% found once. Sequencing used naive CD4+ T cells sorted from blood. The receptors shown here come from a woman in her thirties in good health. CDR3s include the opening cysteine and the closing phenylalanine or tryptophan. Fields, in order: clone size, V gene, D gene, J gene, CDR3 DNA, CDR3 protein. A D gene is named only where the DNA matches it firmly. Size is omitted from some rows. Given values are once, few, many or a class for expanded clones.

once	TRBV5-4	.	TRBJ1-2	TGTGCCAGCAGCCCCGGACAGTATGGCTACACCTTC	CASSPGQYGYTF
.	TRBV27	.	TRBJ2-5	TGTGCCAGCAGCCGACAACTTGGGACGGCGAGACAAGAGACCCAGTACTTC	CASSRQLGTARQETQYF
.	TRBV7-8	TRBD2	TRBJ2-2	TGTGCCAGCAGCTTTTTAAGGTCGAGGACTAGCGGATACACCGGGGAGCTGTTTTTT	CASSFLRSRTSGYTGELFF
.	TRBV11-2	TRBD2	TRBJ2-2	TGTGCCAGCAGCTCTAGAAGACTAGCCAACACCGGGGAGCTGTTTTTT	CASSSRRLANTGELFF
.	TRBV18	TRBD2	TRBJ2-2	TGTGCCAGCTCACCCCGCAGCGGGAGGAACACCGGGGAGCTGTTTTTT	CASSPRSGRNTGELFF
.	TRBV21-1	.	TRBJ2-5	TGTGCCAGCAGCATCAAACTCCAAGAGACCCAGTACTTC	CASSIKLQETQYF
.	TRBV5-1	.	TRBJ1-5	TGCGCCAGCAGCTTGGGCGGTGAGGGCAATCAGCCCCAGCATTTT	CASSLGGEGNQPQHF
.	TRBV19	.	TRBJ2-5	TGTGCCAGTAGTATAGGGCGGCGACCCCAAGAGACCCAGTACTTC	CASSIGRRPQETQYF
.	TRBV5-5	.	TRBJ2-7	TGTGCCAGCAGCTTAGGACCGCAAAACTCCTACGAGCAGTACTTC	CASSLGPQNSYEQYF
.	TRBV6-5	.	TRBJ2-3	TGTGCCAGCAGTAGGGACTCCACAGATACGCAGTATTTT	CASSRDSTDTQYF
.	TRBV2	.	TRBJ1-4	TGTGCCAGCACACCGGAGGCCACTAATGAAAAACTGTTTTTT	CASTPEATNEKLFF
.	TRBV7-8	TRBD2	TRBJ2-3	TGTGCCAGCAGCTTTAAGCGGGACTGGGATACGCAGTATTTT	CASSFKRDWDTQYF
.	TRBV19	TRBD1	TRBJ2-2	TGTGCCAGCCGGGACAGGTTCACCGGGGAGCTGTTTTTT	CASRDRFTGELFF
.	TRBV2	.	TRBJ2-3	TGTGCCAGCAGTGAAATCCGGGGGGCTAGGGCAGATACGCAGTATTTT	CASSEIRGARADTQYF
.	TRBV7-4	.	TRBJ2-4	TGTGCCAGCAGTCCCCAGGGAGCGACCCAGGTGGGGCGAGAAGCCAAAAACATTCAGTACTTC	CASSPQGATQVGREAKNIQYF
.	TRBV7-8	.	TRBJ1-2	TGTGCCAGCAGCTTAAGGACCCCAGCTAACTATGGCTACACCTTC	CASSLRTPANYGYTF
once	TRBV30	TRBD2	TRBJ2-2	TGTGCCTGGAGTCCGACTAGCGGGAGTGTCACCGGGGAGCTGTTTTTT	CAWSPTSGSVTGELFF
.	TRBV6-6	.	TRBJ1-4	TGTGCCAGCAGTTACTCCAGGGTGCCTAATGAAAAACTGTTTTTT	CASSYSRVPNEKLFF
.	TRBV28	TRBD1	TRBJ1-2	TGTGCCAAAGGACAGGGTGGATATGGCTACACCTTC	CAKGQGGYGYTF
once	TRBV18	.	TRBJ1-2	TGTGCCAGCTCACCACGCTTTGTAGACCCTTCCTATGGCTACACCTTC	CASSPRFVDPSYGYTF
once	TRBV6-1	.	TRBJ2-7	TGTGCCAGCAGTGCCGCCCCGACAGGCGGGAACTACGAGCAGTACTTC	CASSAAPTGGNYEQYF
.	TRBV7-2	.	TRBJ2-7	TGTGCCAGCAGCGCCCTATACGAGCAGTACTTC	CASSALYEQYF
.	TRBV6-5	.	TRBJ1-1	TGTGCCAGCAGTTACGGGAGCGGTGAAGCTTTCTTT	CASSYGSGEAFF
once	TRBV11-1	.	TRBJ2-6	TGTGCCAGCAGCTTACCAGGAGCCTTCTCTGGGGCCAACGTCCTGACTTTC	CASSLPGAFSGANVLTF
.	TRBV28	TRBD1	TRBJ2-7	TGTGCCAGCAGTTTATCTCCGGGACAGGGAGGTCGGAAGCAGTACTTC	CASSLSPGQGGRKQYF
.	TRBV5-1	TRBD1	TRBJ1-4	TGCGCCAGCAGCTTGGAAAACGTCAGGACAGGGGGCATTTGGGAAAAACTGTTTTTT	CASSLENVRTGGIWEKLFF
.	TRBV5-1	.	TRBJ2-6	TGCGCCAGCAGCTTGGTCCTCGCAGGGGCCAACGTCCTGACTTTC	CASSLVLAGANVLTF
.	TRBV28	.	TRBJ2-7	TGTGCCAGCCGTGGCGCGGTGGGCTACGAGCAGTACTTC	CASRGAVGYEQYF
.	TRBV7-9	TRBD2	TRBJ2-2	TGTGCCAGCAGCTTAGGGCCCCTAGCGGAGAACACCGGGGAGCTGTTTTTT	CASSLGPLAENTGELFF
.	TRBV27	.	TRBJ2-6	TGTGCCAGCAGTTCAAGCGACGCTGGGGCCAACGTCCTGACTTTC	CASSSSDAGANVLTF
.	TRBV27	.	TRBJ2-1	TGTGCCAGCAGCCAATTCCGGACAGAGCAAAGACGCCTATTATACAATGAGCAGTTCTTC	CASSQFRTEQRRLLYNEQFF
.	TRBV28	.	TRBJ2-4	TGTGCCAGCGGACTCGATTGGGGGTCGGCCAAAAACATTCAGTACTTC	CASGLDWGSAKNIQYF
once	TRBV18	.	TRBJ1-1	TGTGCCAGCTCACCCACAGAAAACACTGAAGCTTTCTTT	CASSPTENTEAFF
.	TRBV27	TRBD2	TRBJ2-3	TGTGCCAGCGGACTAGCGGGGAGCTATACGCAGTATTTT	CASGLAGSYTQYF
.	TRBV5-1	.	TRBJ2-2	TGCGCCAGCAGCTTTCGGCAAGCGAACACCGGGGAGCTGTTTTTT	CASSFRQANTGELFF
.	TRBV11-3	TRBD1	TRBJ2-7	TGTGCCAGCAGCCTAAGGACAGGCTACGAGCAGTACTTC	CASSLRTGYEQYF
.	TRBV19	TRBD1	TRBJ2-7	TGTGCCAGTAGTGCAACCGGGACAGGGGCCTACGAGCAGTACTTC	CASSATGTGAYEQYF
.	TRBV28	.	TRBJ2-2	TGTGCCAGCAGTTTTCAACCAGGGCGCACCGGGGAGCTGTTTTTT	CASSFQPGRTGELFF
.	TRBV10-1	TRBD2	TRBJ2-7	TGCGCCAGCAGTGCCATGGGACTAGCGTTCTACGAGCAGTACTTC	CASSAMGLAFYEQYF
once	TRBV10-3	TRBD2	TRBJ2-3	TGTGCCATCAACCCTAGCGGGAGTACAGATACGCAGTATTTT	CAINPSGSTDTQYF
once	TRBV2	.	TRBJ2-1	TGTGCCAGCAGTAATACGGGCCTGGTGGAGCAGTTCTTC	CASSNTGLVEQFF
.	TRBV6-6	TRBD1	TRBJ2-7	TGTGCCAGCAGTTCCCCGTCCGGGACAGATTACGAGCAGTACTTC	CASSSPSGTDYEQYF
.	TRBV5-6	TRBD2	TRBJ2-1	TGTGCCAGCAGCTTAGGGACTAGCGGGAGTGAGCAGTTCTTC	CASSLGTSGSEQFF
.	TRBV28	.	TRBJ1-5	TGTGCCAGCAGTCCCCCGGCGTTGGGACCTACTACCTATAGCAATCAGCCCCAGCATTTT	CASSPPALGPTTYSNQPQHF
.	TRBV11-1	TRBD2	TRBJ2-7	TGTGCCAGCAGCTTACTGCTAGCGGGAGTACACGAGCAGTACTTC	CASSLLLAGVHEQYF
.	TRBV28	.	TRBJ2-5	TGTGCCAGCAGTTTATCCGGGACCCCGGGGACCCAGTACTTC	CASSLSGTPGTQYF
.	TRBV7-9	.	TRBJ1-5	TGTGTCAGAAGCTCACGGACAGCTTATAGCAATCAGCCCCAGCATTTT	CVRSSRTAYSNQPQHF